The sequence of this T cell receptor beta chain was determined in a study of siplizumab effects on memory and regulatory T cells. Germline CDR1 SGHVS, CDR2 FQNEAQ. V lost 5 bases to trimming and J lost 5 bases; unmatched junction nucleotides: 8. CDR3 size: 14 residues. Produced via immunoSEQ multiplex PCR; TCRdb's table is partial and in-frame only. The sample has tens of thousands of clones; 93% are singletons. This clonotype was obtained from a human donor in good health. The sequencing sample was made of CD8+ T cells sorted from blood. This chain links TRBV7-8 with TRBJ2-7; TRBD1 aligns across 8 bases. The CDR3 spells CASSTRTGINEQYF. The CDR3 DNA sequence: TGTGCCAGCAGCACACGGACAGGGATCAACGAGCAGTACTTC.